These 23 T cell receptor beta chains were all obtained from the same sample, sequenced in a study of early T cells in non-severe SARS-CoV-2 infection. TCRdb recomputed calls from the 5' RACE reads with MiXCR, one row per CDR3 protein. The repertoire has under 100,000 distinct CDR3 sequences, 8% to 13% of them found once; the top ten carry around 4.7%. The specimen sequenced was whole blood. Receptors were obtained from an adult who was a healthcare worker with PCR-confirmed SARS-CoV-2 infection or an uninfected control (not recorded which).

The chain is built from TRBV5-1 and TRBJ2-7, with D perhaps TRBD1 (6 bases). Germline V gene lookup returns CDR1 SGHRS and CDR2 YFSETQ. Deletions cut 6 bases from V and 0 bases from J, with 10 bases between. The CDR3 is made up of 13 amino acids. CDR3 region: CASNPGASYEQYF. The CDR3 DNA is TGCGCCAGCAACCCAGGGGCCTCCTACGAGCAGTACTTC.

The V and J genes are TRBV7-8 and TRBJ1-6; 9 bases are shared with TRBD1. Germline values: CDR1 SGHVS, CDR2 FQNEAQ. This CDR3 is 13 amino acids long. Trimming cost V 6 bases and J 9 bases; bases outside gene matches: 3. This chain's CDR3 is CASREQGASPLHF. The CDR3 DNA reads TGTGCCAGCAGGGAACAGGGGGCTTCACCCCTCCACTTT. Drawing the rest from reference TRBV7-8 and TRBJ1-6, the complete variable domain is GAGVSQSPRYKVAKRGQDVALRCDPISGHVSLFWYQQALGQGPEFLTYFQNEAQLDKSGLPSDRFFAERPEGSVSTLKIQRTQQEDSAVYLCASREQGASPLHFGNGTRLTVT.

This clonotype was counted many times. This chain links TRBV6-4 with TRBJ2-2; D possibly corresponds to TRBD2 (6 bases). The V end was cut by 5 bases, the J end by 2 bases, with 12 bases between. From germline, CDR1 is MRHNA and CDR2 SNTAGT. The CDR3 sequence is 15 residues long. The CDR3 DNA sequence: TGTGCCAGCAGTCCTCTAGCGACCAACACCGGGGAGCTGTTTTTT. Translated: CASSPLATNTGELFF.

The chain uses TRBV2 and TRBJ1-2, with D uncertain. CDR1 is SNHLY and CDR2 is FYNNEI in the germline V gene. The V end lost 4 bases, the J end lost 4 bases, and 10 bases lay between the germline ends. This CDR3 region has 13 residues. The CDR3 spells CASSVVSGYGYTF. The CDR3 coding sequence is TGTGCCAGCAGTGTGGTATCAGGCTATGGCTACACCTTC.

The chain joins TRBV24-1 to TRBJ1-1; possible D gene TRBD1, 5 bases. V shed 3 bases and J shed 1 base, with 14 bases lying between them. The CDR3 is made up of 16 amino acids. Germline-derived CDR1 and CDR2 are KGHDR and SFDVKD. In DNA form, the CDR3 reads TGTGCCACCAGTGATCCTTCCAGGGCCCCGAACACTGAAGCTTTCTTT. It yields the protein CATSDPSRAPNTEAFF.

J is TRBJ2-1 and V is TRBV5-1, with 7 bases identical to TRBD1. The germline CDR1 and CDR2 sequences are SGHRS and YFSETQ. After removal of 2 bases from V and 0 bases from J, the junction contained 5 bases not matched to a gene. This CDR3 is 16 amino acids long. CDR3 sequence (DNA): TGCGCCAGCAGCTTACAGGGGACGAGCTCCTACAATGAGCAGTTCTTC. Translated, it gives CASSLQGTSSYNEQFF.

This clonotype has a count of ten or more. The chain recombines TRBV2 with TRBJ2-3, with 7 nucleotides matching TRBD1. Germline lookup yields CDR1 SNHLY and CDR2 FYNNEI. This CDR3 contains 13 residues. V trimming: 7 bases; J trimming: 6 bases; junction bases outside the gene matches: 7. DNA for the CDR3: TGTGCCAGCAACACAGGGGCATGGGATACGCAGTATTTT. Translated, it gives CASNTGAWDTQYF.

The chain is built from TRBV9 and TRBJ2-4; TRBD1 matches at 7 bases. Trimming removed 0 bases from V and 4 bases from J; junction bases left unmatched: 1. The V gene's germline CDR1 is SGDLS and CDR2 YYNGEE. The CDR3 has 14 amino acids. This CDR3 is CASSVGDRKNIQYF. CDR3 DNA sequence: TGTGCCAGCAGCGTAGGGGACAGAAAAAACATTCAGTACTTC.

This clonotype was picked up many times. CDR3 protein: CASSASREDGYTF. CDR3 nucleotides: TGTGCCAGCAGCGCTAGCCGGGAAGATGGCTACACCTTC. J is TRBJ1-2 and V is TRBV7-2; no reliable D call. This CDR3 is built from 13 residues. Germline loops: CDR1 SGHTA, CDR2 FQGNSA. V lost 5 bases to trimming and J lost 6 bases, with 13 bases between them.

This clonotype was observed a few times. The chain links TRBV18 to TRBJ1-2, with a weak D call TRBD1 (6 bases). The V gene's germline CDR1 is KGHSH and CDR2 LQKENI. There are 16 residues in the CDR3. V was cut by 2 bases and J by 0 bases, with 13 bases left in between. CDR3 DNA: TGTGCCAGCTCACCAGCTGGGGGCAGAGCTAACTATGGCTACACCTTC. Its translation is CASSPAGGRANYGYTF. The full variable domain, rest sourced from reference TRBV18 and TRBJ1-2, is NAGVMQNPRHLVRRRGQEARLRCSPMKGHSHVYWYRQLPEEGLKFMVYLQKENIIDESGMPKERFSAEFPKEGPSILRIQQVVRGDSAAYFCASSPAGGRANYGYTFGSGTRLTVV.

This clonotype was recorded many times. J is TRBJ2-3 and V is TRBV7-2; the match to TRBD1 covers 8 bases. The CDR3 spans 15 residues. The trim removed 3 bases at V and 7 bases at J, leaving 9 bases unmatched. Germline CDR1 reads SGHTA; CDR2 reads FQGNSA. CDR3 coding DNA: TGTGCCAGCAGCTTTCGGCGTCAGGGGGCAAATACGCAGTATTTT. Protein: CASSFRRQGANTQYF.

The J gene is TRBJ2-5, the V gene TRBV7-9; 10 bases are a match to TRBD1. The V gene's germline CDR1 is SEHNR and CDR2 FQNEAQ (reference sequence). V shed 4 bases, J shed 4 bases, and the junction held 3 bases outside the gene matches. This CDR3 spans 14 amino acids. For the CDR3, the DNA is TGTGCCAGCAGCTCCGGGACAGGGGTAGAGACCCAGTACTTC. Amino acid sequence: CASSSGTGVETQYF. Complete variable domain (other parts from reference TRBV7-9 and TRBJ2-5): DTGVSQNPRHKITKRGQNVTFRCDPISEHNRLYWYRQTLGQGPEFLTYFQNEAQLEKSRLLSDRFSAERPKGSFSTLEIQRTEQGDSAMYLCASSSGTGVETQYFGPGTRLLVL.

The V and J genes are TRBV2 and TRBJ2-6; no reliable D call. V gave up 1 base and J gave up 0 bases, with 4 bases separating them. Germline CDR1 and CDR2: SNHLY and FYNNEI. This CDR3 has 15 amino acids. CDR3 region: CASSEGLSGANVLTF. In DNA, the CDR3 is TGTGCCAGCAGTGAAGGCCTCTCTGGGGCCAACGTCCTGACTTTC.

V usage is TRBV29-1 and J usage is TRBJ2-1, with D tentatively TRBD2 (5 bases). V dropped 7 bases and J dropped 15 bases, with 22 bases sitting between them. Germline V gene sequence: CDR1 SQVTM, CDR2 ANQGSEA. The CDR3 has 12 amino acids. The CDR3 protein is CSAYSGSSAGFF. CDR3 coding DNA: TGCAGCGCTTATTCGGGCTCATCGGCGGGGTTCTTC.

This chain links TRBV6-5 with TRBJ1-1; no firm D call. CDR3 length equals 13 residues. Deletions cut 6 bases from V and 3 bases from J, with 11 bases between. Germline values: CDR1 MNHEY, CDR2 SVGAGI. CDR3 region: CASRRDGYTEAFF. The CDR3 coding sequence is TGTGCCAGCAGACGGGATGGCTACACTGAAGCTTTCTTT.

A few counts support this clonotype. DNA of the CDR3: TGCGCCAGCAGCCAAGGTCACTCTTTTTTCTCTGGGGCCAACGTCCTGACTTTC. It is translated as CASSQGHSFFSGANVLTF. The gene calls are TRBV4-1 and TRBJ2-6; D call uncertain. V was shortened by 1 base and J by 0 bases, with 13 bases between the two germline ends. The CDR3 has 18 amino acids. The germline V gene has CDR1 MGHRA and CDR2 YSYEKL.

The chain is built from TRBV28 and TRBJ1-4; D perhaps matches TRBD1 (5 bases). V was trimmed by 6 bases and J by 6 bases, leaving 29 bases between them. Germline assignment: CDR1 MDHEN and CDR2 SYDVKM. The CDR3 has 19 amino acids. Written as DNA, the CDR3 is TGTGCCAGCAGCCCTTCAAGTTGGGACGACTACTTTGGGGATGAAAAACTGTTTTTT. Translating gives CASSPSSWDDYFGDEKLFF.

This clonotype occurred a few times. V is TRBV18 and J is TRBJ2-7; 7 nucleotides match TRBD2. The trim removed 3 bases at V and 5 bases at J, leaving 7 bases unmatched. The germline V gene encodes CDR1 KGHSH and CDR2 LQKENI. The CDR3 is made up of 14 amino acids. CDR3 coding DNA: TGTGCCAGCTCACCTCAATGGGGGGGAAACGAGCAGTACTTC. Amino acid sequence: CASSPQWGGNEQYF. The variable domain in full, with the rest retrieved from reference TRBV18 and TRBJ2-7, is NAGVMQNPRHLVRRRGQEARLRCSPMKGHSHVYWYRQLPEEGLKFMVYLQKENIIDESGMPKERFSAEFPKEGPSILRIQQVVRGDSAAYFCASSPQWGGNEQYFGPGTRLTVT.

This sequence joins TRBV7-6 and TRBJ2-7, with TRBD1 matching over 11 bases. The germline V gene encodes CDR1 SGHVS and CDR2 FNYEAQ. Trimming cost V 10 bases and J 6 bases; bases outside gene matches: 11. This CDR3 spans 14 amino acids. The CDR3 region is CATALEDRGLEQYF. The CDR3 DNA follows: TGTGCCACCGCTTTAGAGGACAGGGGGCTCGAGCAGTACTTC.

The table lists this clonotype with many counts. The rearrangement links TRBV20-1 to TRBJ1-2; TRBD1 matches 9 bases. Germline CDR1 DFQATT, CDR2 SNEGSKA (reference sequence). The CDR3 sequence is 13 residues long. The junction had 8 bases not matched to a gene; V was cut back by 6 bases and J by 6 bases. The CDR3 DNA is TGCAGTGCGTCGGACAGGGGATCCCATGGCTACACCTTC. As protein: CSASDRGSHGYTF.

A few counts support this clonotype. The chain recombines TRBV6-2 or TRBV6-3 with TRBJ2-3; D is uncertain. The V end lost 2 bases, the J end lost 7 bases, and 7 bases lay between the germline ends. Germline CDR1 is MNHEY and CDR2 is SVGEGT. The CDR3 runs 12 residues. CDR3 residues: CASSYRGYTQYF. The CDR3 DNA reads TGTGCCAGCAGTTACAGAGGATATACGCAGTATTTT.

This chain connects TRBV6-2 or TRBV6-3 to TRBJ1-2; 7 bases fit TRBD1. The CDR3 extends over 14 amino acids. Germline CDR1 MNHEY, CDR2 SVGEGT. V was clipped by 5 bases and J by 8 bases; unmatched bases: 11. CDR3 region: CASSHPTGRGGYTF. The CDR3 nucleotides are TGTGCCAGCAGTCACCCGACAGGGCGAGGAGGCTACACCTTC.

The chain has TRBV10-3 and TRBJ1-1, with TRBD1 identical over 9 bases. Germline V gives CDR1 ENHRY, CDR2 SYGVKD. J lost 7 bases, V lost 3 bases, and 3 bases had no gene match. The length of the CDR3 is 13 residues. The CDR3, as DNA: TGTGCCATCAGTGAAGGGGACAGGGATGAAGCTTTCTTT. Translating gives CAISEGDRDEAFF.